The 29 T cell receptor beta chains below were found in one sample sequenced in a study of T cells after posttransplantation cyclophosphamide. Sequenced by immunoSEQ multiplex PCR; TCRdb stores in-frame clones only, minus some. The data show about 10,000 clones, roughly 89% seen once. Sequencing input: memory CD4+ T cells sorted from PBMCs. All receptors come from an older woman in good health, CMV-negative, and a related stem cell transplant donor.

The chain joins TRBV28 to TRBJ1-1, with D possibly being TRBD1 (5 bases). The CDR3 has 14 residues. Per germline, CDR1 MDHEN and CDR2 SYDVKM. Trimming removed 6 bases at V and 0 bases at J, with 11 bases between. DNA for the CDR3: TGTGCCAGCAGGGCAGGGTTGGTGAACACTGAAGCTTTCTTT. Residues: CASRAGLVNTEAFF.

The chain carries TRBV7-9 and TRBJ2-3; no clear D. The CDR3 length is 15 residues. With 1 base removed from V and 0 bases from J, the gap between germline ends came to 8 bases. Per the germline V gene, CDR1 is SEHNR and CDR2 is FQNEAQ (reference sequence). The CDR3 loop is CASSLGLTSTDTQYF. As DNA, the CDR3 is TGTGCCAGCAGCTTAGGCCTGACTAGCACAGATACGCAGTATTTT.

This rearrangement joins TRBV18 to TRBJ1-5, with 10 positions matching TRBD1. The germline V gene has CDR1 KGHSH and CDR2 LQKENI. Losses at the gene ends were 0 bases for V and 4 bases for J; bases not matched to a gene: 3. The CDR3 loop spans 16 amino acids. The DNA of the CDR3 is TGTGCCAGCTCACCACCCGGGACAGGGGTTAATCAGCCCCAGCATTTT. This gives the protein CASSPPGTGVNQPQHF. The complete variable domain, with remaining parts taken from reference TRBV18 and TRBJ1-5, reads NAGVMQNPRHLVRRRGQEARLRCSPMKGHSHVYWYRQLPEEGLKFMVYLQKENIIDESGMPKERFSAEFPKEGPSILRIQQVVRGDSAAYFCASSPPGTGVNQPQHFGDGTRLSIL.

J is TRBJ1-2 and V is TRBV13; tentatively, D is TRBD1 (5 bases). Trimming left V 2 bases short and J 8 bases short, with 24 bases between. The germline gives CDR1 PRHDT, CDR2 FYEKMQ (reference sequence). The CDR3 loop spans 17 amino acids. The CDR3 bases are TGTGCCAGCAGCTTACGGGGGGGACGGGATTCCAGCAGGGGCTACACCTTC. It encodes CASSLRGGRDSSRGYTF.

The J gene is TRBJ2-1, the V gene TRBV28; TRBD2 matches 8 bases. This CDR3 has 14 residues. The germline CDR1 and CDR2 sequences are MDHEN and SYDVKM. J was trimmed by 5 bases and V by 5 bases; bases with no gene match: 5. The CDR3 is CASSTPLADNEQFF. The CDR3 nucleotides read TGTGCCAGCAGTACCCCACTAGCGGACAATGAGCAGTTCTTC.

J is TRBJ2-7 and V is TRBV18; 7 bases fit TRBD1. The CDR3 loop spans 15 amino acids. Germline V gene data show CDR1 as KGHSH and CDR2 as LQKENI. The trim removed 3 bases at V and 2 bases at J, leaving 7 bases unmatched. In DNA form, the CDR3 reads TGTGCCAGCTCACCTACCGGGGACAGAGCCTACGAGCAGTACTTC. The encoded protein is CASSPTGDRAYEQYF.

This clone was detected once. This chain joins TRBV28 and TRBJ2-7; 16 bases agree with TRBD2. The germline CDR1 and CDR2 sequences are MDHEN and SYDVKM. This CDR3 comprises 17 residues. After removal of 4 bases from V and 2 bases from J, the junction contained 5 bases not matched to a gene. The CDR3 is CASSYGGTSGRAYEQYF. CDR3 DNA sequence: TGTGCCAGCAGTTACGGGGGGACTAGCGGGAGGGCCTACGAGCAGTACTTC.

The CDR3 loop reads CASSVATTGNTIYF. The CDR3 bases are TGTGCCAGCAGCGTCGCAACAACCGGAAACACCATATATTTT. The J gene is TRBJ1-3, the V gene TRBV9; no reliable D call. The germline V gene encodes CDR1 SGDLS and CDR2 YYNGEE. The CDR3 consists of 14 residues. V was clipped by 2 bases and J by 4 bases, with 10 bases between them.

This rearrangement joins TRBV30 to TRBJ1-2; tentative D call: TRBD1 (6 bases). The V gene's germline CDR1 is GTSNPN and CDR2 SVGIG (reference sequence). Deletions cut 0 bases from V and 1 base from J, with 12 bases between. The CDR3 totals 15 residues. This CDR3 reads CAWSVRGGLNYGYTF. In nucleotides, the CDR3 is TGTGCCTGGAGTGTAAGGGGGGGACTTAACTATGGCTACACCTTC.

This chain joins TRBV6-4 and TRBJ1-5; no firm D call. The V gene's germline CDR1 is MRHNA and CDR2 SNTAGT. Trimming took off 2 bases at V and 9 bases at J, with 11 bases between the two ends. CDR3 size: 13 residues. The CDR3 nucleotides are TGTGCCAGCAGTGACCAGAAGGGAGGGCCCCAGCATTTT. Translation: CASSDQKGGPQHF.

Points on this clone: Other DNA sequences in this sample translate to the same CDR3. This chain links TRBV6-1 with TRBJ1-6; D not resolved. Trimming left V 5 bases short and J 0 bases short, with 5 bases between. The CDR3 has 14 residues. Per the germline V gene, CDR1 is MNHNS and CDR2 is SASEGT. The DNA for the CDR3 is TGTGCCAGCAGTACGCGCTCCTATAATTCACCCCTCCACTTT. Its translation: CASSTRSYNSPLHF.

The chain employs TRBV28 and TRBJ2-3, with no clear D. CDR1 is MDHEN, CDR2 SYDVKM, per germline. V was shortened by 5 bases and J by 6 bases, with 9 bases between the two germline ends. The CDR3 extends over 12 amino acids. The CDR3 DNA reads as TGTGCCAGCAGTCTCCCACTGGATACGCAGTATTTT. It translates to CASSLPLDTQYF. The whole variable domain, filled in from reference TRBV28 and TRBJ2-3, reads DVKVTQSSRYLVKRTGEKVFLECVQDMDHENMFWYRQDPGLGLRLIYFSYDVKMKEKGDIPEGYSVSREKKERFSLILESASTNQTSMYLCASSLPLDTQYFGPGTRLTVL.

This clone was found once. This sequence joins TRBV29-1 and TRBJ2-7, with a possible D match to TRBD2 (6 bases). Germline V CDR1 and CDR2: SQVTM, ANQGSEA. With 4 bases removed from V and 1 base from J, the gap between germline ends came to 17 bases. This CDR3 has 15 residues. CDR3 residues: CSVVPLVGGSYEQYF. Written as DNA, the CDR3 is TGCAGCGTTGTGCCCCTAGTGGGGGGATCCTACGAGCAGTACTTC.

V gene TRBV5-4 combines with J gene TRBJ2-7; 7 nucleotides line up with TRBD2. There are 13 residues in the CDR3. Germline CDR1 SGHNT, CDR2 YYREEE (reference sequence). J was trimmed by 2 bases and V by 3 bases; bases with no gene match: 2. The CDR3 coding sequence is TGTGCCAGCAGCTCCGGACTAGCCTACGAGCAGTACTTC. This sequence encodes CASSSGLAYEQYF.

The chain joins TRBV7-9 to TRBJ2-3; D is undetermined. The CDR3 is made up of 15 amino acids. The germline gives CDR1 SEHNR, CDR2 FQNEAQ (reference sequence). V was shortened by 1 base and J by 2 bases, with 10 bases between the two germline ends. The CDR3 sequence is CASSLVGGPTDTQYF. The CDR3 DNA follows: TGTGCCAGCAGCTTAGTCGGCGGTCCCACAGATACGCAGTATTTT.

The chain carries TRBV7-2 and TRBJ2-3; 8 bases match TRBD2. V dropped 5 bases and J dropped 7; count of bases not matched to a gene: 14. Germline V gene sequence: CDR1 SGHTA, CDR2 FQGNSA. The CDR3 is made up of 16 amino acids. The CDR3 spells CASSPQSGGAANTQYF. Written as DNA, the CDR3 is TGTGCCAGCAGCCCCCAATCGGGGGGGGCAGCTAATACGCAGTATTTT.

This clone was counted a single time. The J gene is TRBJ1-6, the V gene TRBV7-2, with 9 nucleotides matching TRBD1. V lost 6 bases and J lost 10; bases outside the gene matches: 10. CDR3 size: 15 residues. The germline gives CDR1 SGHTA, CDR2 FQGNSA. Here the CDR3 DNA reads TGTGCCAGCAGACGGACACCGGACAGGGGATCACCCCTCCACTTT. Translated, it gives CASRRTPDRGSPLHF.

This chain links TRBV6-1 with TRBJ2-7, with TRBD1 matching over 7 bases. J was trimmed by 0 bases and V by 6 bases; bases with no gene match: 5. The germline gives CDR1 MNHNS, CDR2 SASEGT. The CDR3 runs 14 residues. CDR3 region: CASRRRDSSYEQYV. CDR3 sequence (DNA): TGTGCCAGCAGACGCCGGGACAGCTCCTACGAGCAGTACGTC.

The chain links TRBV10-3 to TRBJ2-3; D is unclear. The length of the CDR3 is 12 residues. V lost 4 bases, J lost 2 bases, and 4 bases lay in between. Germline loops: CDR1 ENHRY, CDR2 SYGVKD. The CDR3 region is CAISATTDTQYF. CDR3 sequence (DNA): TGTGCCATCAGTGCTACCACAGATACGCAGTATTTT.

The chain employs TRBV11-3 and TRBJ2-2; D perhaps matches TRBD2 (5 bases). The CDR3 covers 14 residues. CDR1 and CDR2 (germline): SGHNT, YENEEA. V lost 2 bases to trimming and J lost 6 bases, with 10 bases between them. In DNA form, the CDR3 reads TGTGCCAGCAGCTTATTTCGGGAATCCGGGGAGCTGTTTTTT. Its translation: CASSLFRESGELFF.

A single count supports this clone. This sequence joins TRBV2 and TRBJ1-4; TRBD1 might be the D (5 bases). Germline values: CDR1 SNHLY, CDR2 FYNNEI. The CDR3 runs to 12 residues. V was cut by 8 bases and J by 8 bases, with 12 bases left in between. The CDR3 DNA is TGTGCCAGCTTACAGGATCAGGAAAAACTGTTTTTT. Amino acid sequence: CASLQDQEKLFF.

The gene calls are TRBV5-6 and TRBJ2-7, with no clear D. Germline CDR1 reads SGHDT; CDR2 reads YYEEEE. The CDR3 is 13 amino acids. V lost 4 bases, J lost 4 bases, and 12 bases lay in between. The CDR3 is CASSRPTGYEQYV. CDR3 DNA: TGTGCCAGCAGCCGCCCGACTGGATACGAGCAGTACGTC.

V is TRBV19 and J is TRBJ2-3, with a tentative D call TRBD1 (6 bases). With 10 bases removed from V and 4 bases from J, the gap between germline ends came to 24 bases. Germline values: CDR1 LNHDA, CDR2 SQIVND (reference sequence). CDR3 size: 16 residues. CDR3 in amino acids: CATQGQQRRAPDTQYF. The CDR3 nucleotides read TGTGCCACTCAGGGGCAACAGCGAAGGGCCCCAGATACGCAGTATTTT.

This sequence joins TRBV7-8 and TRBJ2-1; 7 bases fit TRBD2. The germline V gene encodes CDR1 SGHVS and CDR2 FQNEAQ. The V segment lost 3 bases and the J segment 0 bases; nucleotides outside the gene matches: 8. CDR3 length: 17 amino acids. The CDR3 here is CASSFLPRGSSYNEQFF. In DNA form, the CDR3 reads TGTGCCAGCAGCTTTCTCCCGCGGGGGAGCTCCTACAATGAGCAGTTCTTC.

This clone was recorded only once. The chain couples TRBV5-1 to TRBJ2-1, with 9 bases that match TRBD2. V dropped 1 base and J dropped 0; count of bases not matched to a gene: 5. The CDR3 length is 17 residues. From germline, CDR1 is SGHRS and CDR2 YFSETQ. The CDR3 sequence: CASSLRLAGSSYNEQFF. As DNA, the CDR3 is TGCGCCAGCAGCTTGAGGCTAGCGGGGAGCTCCTACAATGAGCAGTTCTTC.

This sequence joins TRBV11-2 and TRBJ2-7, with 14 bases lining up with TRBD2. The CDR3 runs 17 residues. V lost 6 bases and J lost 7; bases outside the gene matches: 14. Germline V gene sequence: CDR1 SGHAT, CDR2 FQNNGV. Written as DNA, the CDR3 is TGTGCCAGCAGTTCTCGTCCACCGGGACTAGCGGGAGTTGAGCAGTACTTC. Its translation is CASSSRPPGLAGVEQYF.

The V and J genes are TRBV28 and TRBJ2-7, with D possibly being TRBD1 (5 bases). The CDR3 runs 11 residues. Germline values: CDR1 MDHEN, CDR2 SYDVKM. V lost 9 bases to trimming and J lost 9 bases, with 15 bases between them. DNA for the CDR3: TGTGCCAGAAGTCAGGGCCTAACGCAGTACTTC. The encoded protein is CARSQGLTQYF.

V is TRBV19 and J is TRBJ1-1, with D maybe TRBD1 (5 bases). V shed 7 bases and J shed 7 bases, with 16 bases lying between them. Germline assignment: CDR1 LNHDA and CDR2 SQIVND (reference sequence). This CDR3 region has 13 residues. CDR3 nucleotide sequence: TGTGCCAGTACTCAGGGTCTTGTGGATGAAGCTTTCTTT. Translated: CASTQGLVDEAFF.

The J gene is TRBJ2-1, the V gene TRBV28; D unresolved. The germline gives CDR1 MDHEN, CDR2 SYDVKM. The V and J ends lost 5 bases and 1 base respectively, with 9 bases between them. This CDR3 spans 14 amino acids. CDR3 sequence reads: CASSPATSYNEQFF. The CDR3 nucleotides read TGTGCCAGCAGTCCAGCGACTTCCTACAATGAGCAGTTCTTC.